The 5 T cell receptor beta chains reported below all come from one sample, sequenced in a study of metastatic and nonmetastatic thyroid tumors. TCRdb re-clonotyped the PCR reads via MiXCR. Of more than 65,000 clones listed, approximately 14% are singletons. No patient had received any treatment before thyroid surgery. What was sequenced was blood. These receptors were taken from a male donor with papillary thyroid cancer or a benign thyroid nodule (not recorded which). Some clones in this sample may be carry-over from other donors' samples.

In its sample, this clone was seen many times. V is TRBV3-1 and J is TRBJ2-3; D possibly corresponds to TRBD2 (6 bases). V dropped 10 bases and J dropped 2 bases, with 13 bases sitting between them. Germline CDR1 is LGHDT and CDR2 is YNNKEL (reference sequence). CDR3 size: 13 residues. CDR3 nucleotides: TGTGCCACCGGACGGGGGTCCACAGATACGCAGTATTTT. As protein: CATGRGSTDTQYF.

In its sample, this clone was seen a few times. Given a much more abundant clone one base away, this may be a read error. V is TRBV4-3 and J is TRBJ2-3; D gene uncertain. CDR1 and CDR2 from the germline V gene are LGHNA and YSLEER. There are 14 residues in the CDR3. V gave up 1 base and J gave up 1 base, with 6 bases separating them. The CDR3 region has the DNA TGCGCCAGCAGCCAAGTCGTGGGCACAGATACGCAGTATTTT. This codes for CASSQVVGTDTQYF.

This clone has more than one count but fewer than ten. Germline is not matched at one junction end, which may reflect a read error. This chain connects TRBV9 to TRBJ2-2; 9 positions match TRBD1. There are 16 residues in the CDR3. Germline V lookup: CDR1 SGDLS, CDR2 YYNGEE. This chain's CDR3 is CASSSPGQGHTGEPFF. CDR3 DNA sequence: TGTGCCAGCAGCTCGCCGGGACAGGGACACACCGGGGAGCCGTTTTTT.

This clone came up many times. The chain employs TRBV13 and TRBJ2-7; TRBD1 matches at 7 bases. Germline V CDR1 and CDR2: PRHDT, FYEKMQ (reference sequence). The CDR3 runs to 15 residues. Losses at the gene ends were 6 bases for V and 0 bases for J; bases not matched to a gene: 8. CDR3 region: CASRQQGPPSYEQYF. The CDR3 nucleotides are TGTGCCAGCAGACAACAGGGGCCTCCCTCCTACGAGCAGTACTTC.

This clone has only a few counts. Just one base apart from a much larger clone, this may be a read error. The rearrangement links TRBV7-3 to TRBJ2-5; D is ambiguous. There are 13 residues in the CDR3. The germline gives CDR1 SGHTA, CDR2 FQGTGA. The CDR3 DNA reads TGTGCCAGCAGCTTAAGGATCCAAGGGACCCAGTACTTC. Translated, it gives CASSLRIQGTQYF.